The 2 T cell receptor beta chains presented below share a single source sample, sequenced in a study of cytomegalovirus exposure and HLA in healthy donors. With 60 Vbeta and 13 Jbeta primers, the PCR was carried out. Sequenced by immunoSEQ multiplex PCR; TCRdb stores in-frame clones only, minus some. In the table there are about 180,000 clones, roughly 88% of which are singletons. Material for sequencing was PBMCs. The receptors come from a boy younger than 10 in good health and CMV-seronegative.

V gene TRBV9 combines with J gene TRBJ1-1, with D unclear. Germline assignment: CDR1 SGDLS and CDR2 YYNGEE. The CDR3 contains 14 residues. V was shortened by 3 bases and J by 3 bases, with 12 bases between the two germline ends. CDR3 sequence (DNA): TGTGCCAGCAGCGGAGAGATGGAGGACACTGAAGCTTTCTTT. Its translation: CASSGEMEDTEAFF.

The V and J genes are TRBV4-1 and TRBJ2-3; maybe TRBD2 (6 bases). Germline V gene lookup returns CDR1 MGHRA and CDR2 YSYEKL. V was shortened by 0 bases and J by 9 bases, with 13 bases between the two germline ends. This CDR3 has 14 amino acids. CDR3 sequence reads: CASSQEGRTNTQYF. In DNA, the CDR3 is TGCGCCAGCAGCCAAGAAGGGAGGACAAACACGCAGTATTTT.